These T cell receptor beta chains were read from a single sample in a study of T cell changes during pregnancy in multiple sclerosis. Assay: immunoSEQ multiplex PCR; the TCRdb copy retains only in-frame clones and omits some. The data show roughly 120,000 clones, under 95% seen once. The source was peripheral blood, collected before pregnancy. The receptors stem from a female donor with multiple sclerosis, enrolled in a pregnancy study. The CDR3 runs from the conserved cysteine through the conserved F or W. The D gene is left open where the match is weak.

V: TRBV5-5
length: 16
J: TRBJ1-2
D: TRBD1
CDR3: CASSFISGGRGYGYTF

V: TRBV19
length: 14
J: TRBJ2-2
D: TRBD2
CDR3: CASKAGEDTGELFF

V: TRBV5-1
length: 16
J: TRBJ2-3
D: TRBD1
CDR3: CASSLDRQGGTDTQYF

V: TRBV6-5
length: 15
J: TRBJ2-2
D: TRBD2
CDR3: CASTRGVVGTGELFF

V: TRBV4-1
length: 18
J: TRBJ2-7
D: TRBD2
CDR3: CASSQPGLAGGSSYEQYF

V: TRBV28
length: 14
J: TRBJ2-3
D: .
CDR3: CASRSRTRTDTQYF

V: TRBV2
length: 16
J: TRBJ2-1
D: .
CDR3: CASSERGLPTYNEQFF

V: TRBV29-1
length: 14
J: TRBJ1-2
D: .
CDR3: CSVDKGASNYGYTF

V: TRBV27
length: 15
J: TRBJ1-1
D: .
CDR3: CASSLSRTGQTEAFF

V: TRBV9
length: 18
J: TRBJ2-3
D: .
CDR3: CASSVRGDSLGFTDTQYF

V: TRBV29-1
length: 13
J: TRBJ2-3
D: TRBD1
CDR3: CSVSGQGGNTQYF

V: TRBV19
length: 15
J: TRBJ1-1
D: .
CDR3: CASSIGRGEDTEAFF

V: TRBV5-1
length: 19
J: TRBJ2-3
D: TRBD2
CDR3: CASSWVGGLGLAGTDTQYF

V: TRBV27
length: 14
J: TRBJ2-7
D: TRBD2
CDR3: CASSRRGRTYEQYF

V: TRBV7-9
length: 13
J: TRBJ1-1
D: .
CDR3: CASSLQRDTEAFF

V: TRBV15
length: 14
J: TRBJ1-1
D: .
CDR3: CATSRYRENTEAFF

V: TRBV14
length: 15
J: TRBJ2-3
D: TRBD2
CDR3: CASSQTSGGTDTQYF

V: TRBV28
length: 14
J: TRBJ2-7
D: TRBD1
CDR3: CASTTGQRMEEQYF

V: TRBV2
length: 14
J: TRBJ1-1
D: .
CDR3: CASSDGGADTEAFF

V: TRBV15
length: 14
J: TRBJ2-5
D: TRBD2
CDR3: CATSASGVGETQYF

V: TRBV5-1
length: 15
J: TRBJ1-5
D: TRBD1
CDR3: CASSLTGDSNQPQHF

V: TRBV7-9
length: 14
J: TRBJ1-4
D: TRBD1
CDR3: CASSLGTAHEKLFF

V: TRBV6-6
length: 13
J: TRBJ1-2
D: TRBD1
CDR3: CASSFRDSYHPTF

V: TRBV5-1
length: 15
J: TRBJ2-7
D: TRBD2
CDR3: CASSGRTSGIHEQYF

V: TRBV28
length: 14
J: TRBJ2-1
D: .
CDR3: CASSQGGLGNEQFF

V: TRBV7-9
length: 15
J: TRBJ1-1
D: .
CDR3: CASSSHRTVNTEAFF

V: TRBV2
length: 15
J: TRBJ1-5
D: .
CDR3: CASSETRGGNQPQHF

V: TRBV5-1
length: 18
J: TRBJ2-2
D: .
CDR3: CASSLTSRGMVDTGELFF

V: TRBV7-8
length: 16
J: TRBJ2-7
D: TRBD1
CDR3: CASSPRTGRSSYEQYF

V: TRBV11-3
length: 15
J: TRBJ2-2
D: TRBD1
CDR3: CASSSGQGNTGELFF